This T cell receptor (beta chain) was identified during a study of OX40 agonist ivuxolimab in advanced cancers. Study information: An agonistic anti-OX40 (CD134) antibody, ivuxolimab, was used to treat the patients. Study observations and caveats: Near-lowest levels of clonal expansion characterized partial responders at 0.1-3.0 mg/kg. In general, CD8+ T cells held more expanded clones than CD4+ did, on average.

Sequencing was performed with immunoSEQ multiplex PCR; in TCRdb, only in-frame clones are kept and a portion is missing. The sample carries tens of thousands of clones, approximately 79% recorded once. As regards this clone: As yet, its antigen is unknown.

This CDR3 comprises 15 residues. In germline, CDR1 is SQVTM, CDR2 ANQGSEA. Trimming cost V 0 bases and J 7 bases, with 18 bases left between them. This sequence was found in an adult with an advanced solid tumor such as melanoma, head and neck, liver or kidney cancer. The specimen was CD4+ or CD8+ T cells sorted from blood, collected in a trial of the OX40 agonist ivuxolimab. This chain links TRBV29-1 with TRBJ1-2; D may be TRBD1 (6 bases). The CDR3 is CSVEEVTGWSPGYTF. CDR3 coding DNA: TGCAGCGTTGAAGAGGTAACAGGGTGGTCGCCTGGCTACACCTTC. The variable domain in full, with the rest retrieved from reference TRBV29-1 and TRBJ1-2, is SAVISQKPSRDICQRGTSLTIQCQVDSQVTMMFWYRQQPGQSLTLIATANQGSEATYESGFVIDKFPISRPNLTFSTLTVSNMSPEDSSIYLCSVEEVTGWSPGYTFGSGTRLTVV.